This is a list of T cell receptor beta chains from one sample in a study of shared clonotypes between healthy human individuals. Method: immunoSEQ multiplex PCR; TCRdb's copy keeps in-frame clones and lacks some. The sample records 2 million to 3 million clones, 85% to 95% being singletons. Material for sequencing was naive CD4+ T cells sorted from blood. The receptor set was obtained from a man younger than 35 in good health. CDR3s include the opening cysteine and the closing phenylalanine or tryptophan. D genes are given only for firm matches. Some rows have no size entry. The others give once, few or many, or a class for an expanded clone.

D gene	clone size	V gene	J gene	CDR3 protein	CDR3 DNA
-	-	TRBV11-3	TRBJ2-7	CASSWDGDSYEQYF	TGTGCCAGCAGCTGGGACGGAGACTCCTACGAGCAGTACTTC
TRBD1	-	TRBV7-9	TRBJ2-7	CASSLAAWGQGNYEQYF	TGTGCCAGCAGCTTAGCGGCGTGGGGACAGGGGAATTACGAGCAGTACTTC
-	once	TRBV28	TRBJ1-3	CASSLTGTVFSGNTIYF	TGTGCCAGCAGCCTAACCGGGACGGTGTTCTCTGGAAACACCATATATTTT
-	-	TRBV5-1	TRBJ2-7	CASSLALAYEQYF	TGCGCCAGCAGCTTGGCCCTAGCCTACGAGCAGTACTTC
-	-	TRBV27	TRBJ2-6	CASGPAGANVLTF	TGTGCCAGCGGGCCCGCTGGGGCCAACGTCCTGACTTTC
-	-	TRBV28	TRBJ2-3	CASSFQGRADTQYF	TGTGCCAGCAGTTTTCAGGGAAGGGCAGATACGCAGTATTTT
-	-	TRBV29-1	TRBJ2-1	CSVRSYNEQFF	TGCAGCGTTCGCAGCTACAATGAGCAGTTCTTC
TRBD2	-	TRBV5-1	TRBJ2-1	CASSPGTSGNREQFF	TGCGCCAGCAGCCCAGGGACTAGCGGGAACCGGGAGCAGTTCTTC
-	-	TRBV10-3	TRBJ2-5	CAISGGLLIETQYF	TGTGCCATCAGTGGTGGACTGCTTATTGAGACCCAGTACTTC
TRBD1	once	TRBV11-2	TRBJ2-7	CASSLGKDRDRYEQYF	TGTGCCAGCAGCTTAGGAAAGGACAGGGATCGCTACGAGCAGTACTTC
TRBD1	-	TRBV6-5	TRBJ2-7	CASKRQGLAYEQYF	TGTGCCAGCAAACGACAGGGGCTGGCCTACGAGCAGTACTTC
TRBD2	-	TRBV11-2	TRBJ2-1	CASSALAGRVNEQFF	TGTGCCAGCAGCGCCTTAGCGGGGCGCGTCAATGAGCAGTTCTTC
TRBD2	-	TRBV18	TRBJ2-1	CASSPPKLAGYEQFF	TGTGCCAGCTCACCACCGAAACTAGCGGGTTATGAGCAGTTCTTC
-	-	TRBV14	TRBJ1-5	CASSQGSNQPQHF	TGTGCCAGCAGCCAGGGTAGCAATCAGCCCCAGCATTTT
-	-	TRBV6-5	TRBJ1-4	CASSYSGATNEKLFF	TGTGCCAGCAGTTACTCTGGGGCAACTAATGAAAAACTGTTTTTT
-	-	TRBV2	TRBJ2-7	CASSEPPTYEQYF	TGTGCCAGCAGTGAACCCCCTACCTACGAGCAGTACTTC
-	-	TRBV14	TRBJ1-1	CASSQGGGVNEAFF	TGTGCCAGCAGCCAAGGGGGCGGCGTGAATGAAGCTTTCTTT
-	-	TRBV2	TRBJ1-2	CASSVGPNYGYTF	TGTGCCAGCAGCGTTGGACCTAACTATGGCTACACCTTC
-	-	TRBV6-5	TRBJ2-7	CASSYFSGASSYEQYF	TGTGCCAGCAGTTACTTTTCGGGGGCTAGCTCCTACGAGCAGTACTTC
TRBD1	-	TRBV12-5	TRBJ2-3	CASGYGTGGTDTQYF	TGTGCTAGTGGTTACGGGACAGGGGGCACAGATACGCAGTATTTT
TRBD1	once	TRBV10-3	TRBJ2-5	CAISPTGGEETQYF	TGTGCCATCTCTCCTACAGGGGGCGAAGAGACCCAGTACTTC
-	-	TRBV25-1	TRBJ1-2	CASSEEGGGYTF	TGTGCCAGCAGTGAGGAGGGAGGTGGCTACACCTTC
-	-	TRBV10-2	TRBJ2-1	CASRWGNEQFF	TGCGCCAGCAGATGGGGGAATGAGCAGTTCTTC
TRBD1	-	TRBV5-6	TRBJ2-7	CASSIRDRVYEQYF	TGTGCCAGCAGCATCCGGGACAGGGTCTACGAGCAGTACTTC
-	-	TRBV4-3	TRBJ1-3	CASSQDLRRGSGNTIYF	TGCGCCAGCAGCCAGGATCTCCGGCGGGGCTCTGGAAACACCATATATTTT
TRBD2	-	TRBV5-4	TRBJ2-2	CASSLPSGNTGELFF	TGTGCCAGCAGCTTGCCTAGCGGTAACACCGGGGAGCTGTTTTTT
-	-	TRBV27	TRBJ1-1	CASSLSWGWDTEAFF	TGTGCCAGCAGTTTATCATGGGGGTGGGACACTGAAGCTTTCTTT
TRBD2	once	TRBV9	TRBJ2-5	CASSPRAGLIETQYF	TGTGCCAGCAGCCCTAGAGCGGGACTAATAGAGACCCAGTACTTC
-	-	TRBV11-2	TRBJ1-3	CASSLHGQSSGNTIYF	TGTGCCAGCAGCCTACACGGACAGAGCTCTGGAAACACCATATATTTT
TRBD1	-	TRBV7-2	TRBJ1-3	CASSLTGGGNTIYF	TGTGCCAGCAGCCTAACAGGGGGCGGAAACACCATATATTTT
-	once	TRBV7-2	TRBJ2-7	CASSLGGHQTYEQYF	TGTGCCAGCAGCTTAGGAGGGCATCAAACCTACGAGCAGTACTTC
-	-	TRBV5-1	TRBJ2-3	CASSLADTQYF	TGCGCCAGCTCCCTGGCGGATACGCAGTATTTT
-	-	TRBV5-4	TRBJ1-1	CASSGGRAYTEAFF	TGTGCCAGCAGCGGGGGGCGTGCGTACACTGAAGCTTTCTTT
-	few	TRBV18	TRBJ1-1	CASSPAQNTEAFF	TGTGCCAGCTCACCAGCACAGAACACTGAAGCTTTCTTT
-	few	TRBV18	TRBJ1-4	CASSHGGLGDEKLFF	TGTGCCAGCTCACACGGGGGCCTGGGGGATGAAAAACTGTTTTTT
TRBD2	once	TRBV6-6	TRBJ2-7	CASSFIAGTYEQYF	TGTGCCAGCAGTTTTATAGCGGGAACGTACGAGCAGTACTTC
TRBD2	-	TRBV5-1	TRBJ2-3	CASSLRHAGGTDTQYF	TGCGCCAGCAGCTTAAGGCACGCGGGGGGCACAGATACGCAGTATTTT
TRBD1	-	TRBV5-1	TRBJ1-2	CASSPTGGQPPGTF	TGCGCCAGCAGCCCCACGGGGGGACAGCCTCCTGGGACCTTC
-	-	TRBV7-2	TRBJ2-5	CASSRQQETQYF	TGTGCCAGCAGCCGACAGCAAGAGACCCAGTACTTC
-	once	TRBV11-2	TRBJ2-2	CASSWGWELFF	TGTGCCAGCAGCTGGGGGTGGGAGCTGTTTTTT
-	-	TRBV15	TRBJ2-5	CATSKAGAGETQYF	TGTGCCACCAGCAAAGCCGGCGCTGGAGAGACCCAGTACTTC
TRBD2	once	TRBV10-2	TRBJ2-3	CASSEPGLAIDTQYF	TGCGCCAGCAGTGAGCCGGGACTAGCTATAGATACGCAGTATTTT
-	-	TRBV18	TRBJ2-1	CASSPRDGSLVSNEQFF	TGTGCCAGCTCACCTCGGGACGGCAGCCTGGTTAGCAATGAGCAGTTCTTC
-	-	TRBV28	TRBJ2-7	CASSLRGGSEQYF	TGTGCCAGCAGTTTGAGGGGAGGCAGCGAGCAGTACTTC
-	-	TRBV19	TRBJ2-3	CASSKRTVSTDTQYF	TGTGCCAGTAGTAAAAGGACAGTTAGCACAGATACGCAGTATTTT
TRBD1	once	TRBV7-6	TRBJ2-7	CASSLGYRGRGEQYF	TGTGCCAGCAGCTTAGGTTACAGGGGGCGCGGCGAGCAGTACTTC